A selection of T cell receptor beta chains follows, all from one sample in a study of regulatory T cells in long-lasting Graves disease. TCRdb reprocessed the multiplex PCR reads via MiXCR and lists one record per CDR3 protein. There are 390,000 or so distinct CDR3 sequences in the sample; less than 30% occur only once, and approximately 27% lies in the top ten. Sequencing was performed on peripheral blood mononuclear cells (PBMCs), taken when the disease was refractory, from a patient treated with antithyroid drugs. The receptors shown here come from a woman aged 35 to 49 with Graves disease. Both conserved end residues are part of each CDR3. The D gene is left open where the match is weak. Clone size is not always given. Where it is, it says once, few, many or a class for expanded clones.

clone size	V gene	J gene	D gene	CDR3 DNA	CDR3 protein
few	TRBV27	TRBJ2-5	-	TGTGCCAGCACCCAACAGGGAGGCGAGACCCAGTACTTC	CASTQQGGETQYF
many	TRBV6-1	TRBJ2-7	TRBD2	TGTGCCAGCCGAAGACTAGCGGGAGTCGAGCAGTACTTC	CASRRLAGVEQYF
-	TRBV4-1	TRBJ2-5	-	TGCGCCAGCAGCCCGGGGGGCCCCGGCCAAGAGACCCAGTACTTC	CASSPGGPGQETQYF
many	TRBV5-1	TRBJ2-7	-	TGCGCCAGCAGCTTGTGGCCGTTCTACGAGCAGTACTTC	CASSLWPFYEQYF
few	TRBV20-1	TRBJ2-1	-	TGCAGTGCTCTCCTACCTGGACATAATGAGCAGTTCTTC	CSALLPGHNEQFF
many	TRBV6-1	TRBJ2-5	TRBD2	TGTGCCAGCAGGCACCGACTAGCGGGACAAGAGACCCAGTACTTC	CASRHRLAGQETQYF
-	TRBV28	TRBJ1-6	-	TGTGCCAGCAGTCCCCTCCGGGGACCGAACGAATCGAATTCACCCCTCCACTTT	CASSPLRGPNESNSPLHF
-	TRBV18	TRBJ1-5	-	TGTGCCAGCTCATCCGGTCAATTTGATCAGCCCCAGCATTTT	CASSSGQFDQPQHF
-	TRBV28	TRBJ2-3	-	TGTGCCAGCAGTCTCTGGGGGTGGGAGAGCACAGATACGCAGTATTTT	CASSLWGWESTDTQYF
few	TRBV19	TRBJ1-2	-	TGTGCCAGTAGTAGGTTTTATGGCTACACCTTC	CASSRFYGYTF
-	TRBV28	TRBJ2-2	TRBD1	TGTGCCAGCAGTTTCTACCGAGGACAGGGGAGGCGCATTGACTGGGAGCTGTTTTTT	CASSFYRGQGRRIDWELFF
few	TRBV10-3	TRBJ1-4	-	TGTGCCATCAGTGCACAACCGGGTTCAACTAATGAAAAACTGTTTTTT	CAISAQPGSTNEKLFF
-	TRBV15	TRBJ2-1	TRBD2	TGTGCCACCACGGATAGCTTTGGCGGGAGTCCGGATGAGCAGTTCTTC	CATTDSFGGSPDEQFF
few	TRBV7-9	TRBJ2-4	-	TGTGCCAGCAGCACAGGCGGGACCCCTAGACAGTACTTC	CASSTGGTPRQYF
-	TRBV7-9	TRBJ2-2	-	TGTGCCAGCAGTCCCACCGGGACTGTTAACACCGGGGAGCTGCTTTTT	CASSPTGTVNTGELLF
many	TRBV12-3/TRBV12-4	TRBJ1-4	-	TGTGCCAGCAGTCCCCAGGGTGAAAAACTGTTTTTT	CASSPQGEKLFF
many	TRBV5-1	TRBJ1-1	TRBD1	TGCGCCAGCAGCCCCGGACAGGGGTCCATGAACACTGAAGCTTTCTTT	CASSPGQGSMNTEAFF
once	TRBV6-7	TRBJ1-5	-	TGTGCCAGCAGTTACCACATTCGGGATTTTAGCAATCAGCCCCAGCATTTT	CASSYHIRDFSNQPQHF
many	TRBV11-2	TRBJ1-4	-	TGTGCCAGCAGCCCGACCAGGGGAGGGAGCCATCAAAAACTGTTTTTT	CASSPTRGGSHQKLFF
many	TRBV7-2	TRBJ2-5	-	TGTGCCAGCAGCCCCCCCGCCCCACGGGAGACCCAGTACTTC	CASSPPAPRETQYF
few	TRBV25-1	TRBJ2-5	TRBD2	TGTGCCAGCGGGGCTAGCGGGAGGGCCATTTACTTC	CASGASGRAIYF
-	TRBV7-9	TRBJ2-7	TRBD1	TGTGCCAGTTCAACTGGGGACAGGTTCGGGGAGCAGTACTTC	CASSTGDRFGEQYF
many	TRBV28	TRBJ2-5	TRBD2	TGTGCCAGCAAGAGATTTGTTGCGGGAGGGAGAGAGACCCAGTACTTC	CASKRFVAGGRETQYF
many	TRBV12-3/TRBV12-4	TRBJ2-7	TRBD1	TGTGCCAGCAGTACCCGACAGGGTTTCGGCGAGCAGTACTTC	CASSTRQGFGEQYF
-	TRBV30	TRBJ2-1	-	TGTGCCTGGATTATAAGGGGCATCGAGCAGTTCTTC	CAWIIRGIEQFF
many	TRBV11-2	TRBJ2-5	TRBD2	TGTGCCAGCAGCTTAAGGGCTAGCGGAGAGACCCAGTACTTC	CASSLRASGETQYF
many	TRBV11-2	TRBJ2-7	TRBD1	TGTGCCAGCAGCCTGGGACAGGGAAACGTCTACGAGCAGTACTTC	CASSLGQGNVYEQYF
many	TRBV2	TRBJ1-1	TRBD1	TGTGCCAGCACAAGACAGGGGAGGACTGAAGCTTTCTTT	CASTRQGRTEAFF
-	TRBV3-1	TRBJ1-2	-	TGTGCCAGCAGCCAAGTGTACCAGGAGGAAAGAGTCTATGGCTACACCTTC	CASSQVYQEERVYGYTF
-	TRBV9	TRBJ1-6	TRBD1	TGTGCCAGCGGAGGGGGCCCACCTAATTCACCCCTCCACTTT	CASGGGPPNSPLHF
-	TRBV29-1	TRBJ1-4	TRBD1	TGCAGCGTTCCGGGGACAGGGGGGCACGGAGAAAAACTGTTTTTT	CSVPGTGGHGEKLFF
many	TRBV2	TRBJ2-7	TRBD1	TGTGCCAGCAGTGATTACGGGACAGAGTACTACGAGCAGTACTTC	CASSDYGTEYYEQYF
-	TRBV5-1	TRBJ2-2	-	TGCGCCAGCAGCGAGACTGCGAACACCGGGGAGCTGTTTTTT	CASSETANTGELFF
-	TRBV2	TRBJ2-4	TRBD2	TGTGCCAGCACCCGTGAGGGAGGGACTCAGTACTTC	CASTREGGTQYF
few	TRBV28	TRBJ1-2	-	TGTGCCAGCAGGGGATTTGCAAACTATGGCTACACCTTC	CASRGFANYGYTF
few	TRBV20-1	TRBJ2-4	-	TGCAGTGCTAGTCTACTGCTAGCCAAAAACATTCAGTACTTC	CSASLLLAKNIQYF
many	TRBV6-1	TRBJ2-7	TRBD1	TGTGCCAGCAGTCGCGACAGGGGCCACGAGCAGTACTTC	CASSRDRGHEQYF
many	TRBV28	TRBJ2-7	TRBD1	TGTGCCAGCAGTGTTAGGGGGCGTTACGAGCAGTACTTC	CASSVRGRYEQYF
few	TRBV27	TRBJ1-2	TRBD1	TGTGCCAGCAGTTCCCAGGGGGGAGCTAACTATGGCTACACCTTC	CASSSQGGANYGYTF
many	TRBV6-2/TRBV6-3	TRBJ2-2	-	TGTGCCAGCAGTTATAGCAGGGGGAACACCGGGGAGCTGTTTTTT	CASSYSRGNTGELFF
many	TRBV12-3/TRBV12-4	TRBJ1-5	-	TGTGCCAGCAAGCCCCCTGGCGGGAGCAATCAGCCCCAGCATTTT	CASKPPGGSNQPQHF
-	TRBV5-1	TRBJ2-2	TRBD2	TGCGCCAGCGGCCCACGGTTTAGCGGGAGGGCCTCGGGCACCGGGGAGCTGTTTTTT	CASGPRFSGRASGTGELFF
many	TRBV11-2	TRBJ1-3	TRBD1	TGTGCCAGCAGCCATGAAGGGACAGGAAGACGAAACACCATATATTTT	CASSHEGTGRRNTIYF
-	TRBV6-1	TRBJ1-3	-	TGTGCCAGCACGAGCTCTGGAAACACCATATATTTT	CASTSSGNTIYF
many	TRBV28	TRBJ2-7	-	TGTGCCAGCAGTTTTAGGTACGAGCAGTACTTC	CASSFRYEQYF
-	TRBV6-1	TRBJ1-1	-	TGTGCCAGCAGTCTTGAGGGCAGGCACACTGAAGCTTTCTTT	CASSLEGRHTEAFF
few	TRBV28	TRBJ2-3	-	TGTGCCAGCAGTCCAGGGACGGGCACAGATACGCAGTATTTT	CASSPGTGTDTQYF
many	TRBV28	TRBJ2-4	TRBD1	TGTGCCAGCAGTTTAGGACAGGGGACCGCAGAAAACATTCAGTACTTC	CASSLGQGTAENIQYF
many	TRBV12-3/TRBV12-4	TRBJ2-5	-	TGTGCCAGCAGTTTATTATTGTCCGGGAGTTTCCAAGAGACCCAGTACTTC	CASSLLLSGSFQETQYF
few	TRBV28	TRBJ2-3	TRBD2	TGTGCCACCTTGGGACTAGCGGGAGAGCCCTCCCCCACAGATACGCAGTATTTT	CATLGLAGEPSPTDTQYF
-	TRBV6-1	TRBJ1-3	-	TGTGCCAGCAGTGTTTTTTTACTTTTGGGGCTCTCTGGAAACACCATATATTTT	CASSVFLLLGLSGNTIYF
many	TRBV28	TRBJ2-7	TRBD1	TGTGCCAGCAGCCGGACAGGGTTTCTGTACGAGCAGTACTTC	CASSRTGFLYEQYF
few	TRBV20-1	TRBJ2-7	TRBD2	TGCAGTGCTAGAGGGACTAGCGGCAAGACGAGCTACGAGCAGTACTTC	CSARGTSGKTSYEQYF
few	TRBV28	TRBJ2-1	TRBD2	TGTGCCAGCAGTTTATATAGCGGGAGGACTAACAATGAGCAGTTCTTC	CASSLYSGRTNNEQFF